The source of this T cell receptor beta chain is a study of breast tumors, draining lymph nodes, adjacent tissues. With V trimmed by 4 bases and J by 0 bases, 4 bases remained unmatched. The CDR3 covers 15 residues. From germline, CDR1 is MNHEY and CDR2 SMNVEV (reference sequence). Samples came from axillary lymph nodes draining the breast cancer. TCRdb re-analysed the multiplex PCR reads in MiXCR, keeping a single row per CDR3 protein. The table includes roughly 220,000 distinct CDR3 sequences, less than 40% detected once. The sequenced sample consisted of axillary lymph node tissue. This rearrangement joins TRBV27 to TRBJ2-3; 7 bases fit TRBD1. The clonotype comes from a female donor with breast cancer. Some clones in this sample may be carry-over from other donors' samples. The CDR3 DNA sequence: TGTGCCAGCAGTTGGGGACAGATGAGCACAGATACGCAGTATTTT. It is translated as CASSWGQMSTDTQYF.